This T cell receptor beta chain was documented in a study of T cell repertoires in cytomegalovirus infection. Study summary: CMV infection together with matching HLA type was indicated by public TCR beta signatures. Study-wide results and caveats: It was HLA-C-restricted CMV-specific TCR beta clonotypes that dominated the response ex vivo.

CDR3 length: 16 amino acids. Germline CDR1 is SGHTA and CDR2 is FQGNSA. V lost 5 bases and J lost 4; bases outside the gene matches: 10. A note on this clonotype: The antigen is not known. One base away lies a much larger clone, so this may be a sequencing read error.

TCRdb reprocessed the reads with MiXCR, giving one entry per CDR3 protein. The table lists over 150,000 distinct CDR3 sequences, 13% to 15% of them singletons, with around 27% in the top ten. This receptor was identified in a human donor in good health (CMV status not recorded). Some clones in this sample may be carry-over from other donors' samples. The V call is TRBV7-2, the J call TRBJ2-2; 7 nucleotides agree with TRBD1. Sequencing input: PBMCs. The CDR3 sequence: CASSHHRTGSTGELFF. The CDR3 nucleotides read TGTGCCAGCAGCCATCACAGGACAGGAAGCACCGGGGAGCTGTTTTTT.